This entry features one T cell receptor beta chain sequence. Its antigen is unidentified. V lost 5 bases and J lost 3; bases outside the gene matches: 10. The CDR3 totals 15 residues. The V gene's germline CDR1 is ENHRY and CDR2 SYGVKD. The data stem from a study of T cells in Graves' hyperthyroidism and ophthalmopathy. Findings of the study overall: Most clonotypes expanded in the thyroid (above 0.001) were also present in blood.

Regions amplified from RNA transcripts were the TCR beta CDR3 regions. First-round RT-PCR with HTBI primers amplified the TCR CDR3 region. TCRdb analysed the multiplex PCR reads with MiXCR anew, one entry per CDR3 protein. The data hold 500,000 to 750,000 distinct CDR3 sequences, with about 43% observed a single time. V is TRBV10-3 and J is TRBJ2-7; TRBD1 agrees at 7 bases. This TCR was recovered from a woman between 18 and 29 years old with Graves' hyperthyroidism. The source material was peripheral blood or thyroid tissue (not recorded which). The CDR3 region has the DNA TGTGCCATCAGTTCGGAGACAGGGTTAGTCTACGAGCAGTACTTC. Its translation: CAISSETGLVYEQYF.